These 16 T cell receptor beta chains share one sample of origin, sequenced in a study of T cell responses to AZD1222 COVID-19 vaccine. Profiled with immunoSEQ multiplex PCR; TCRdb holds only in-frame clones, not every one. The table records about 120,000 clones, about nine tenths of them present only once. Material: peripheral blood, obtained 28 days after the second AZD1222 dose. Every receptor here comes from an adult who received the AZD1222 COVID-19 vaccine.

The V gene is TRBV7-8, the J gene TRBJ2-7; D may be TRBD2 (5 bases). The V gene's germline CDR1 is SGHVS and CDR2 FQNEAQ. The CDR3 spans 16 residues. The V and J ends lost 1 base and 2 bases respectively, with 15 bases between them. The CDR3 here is CASSLGRRLTTYEQYF. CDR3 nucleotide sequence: TGTGCCAGCAGCTTAGGTAGGAGGCTTACGACCTACGAGCAGTACTTC. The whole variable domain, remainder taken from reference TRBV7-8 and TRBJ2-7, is GAGVSQSPRYKVAKRGQDVALRCDPISGHVSLFWYQQALGQGPEFLTYFQNEAQLDKSGLPSDRFFAERPEGSVSTLKIQRTQQEDSAVYLCASSLGRRLTTYEQYFGPGTRLTVT.

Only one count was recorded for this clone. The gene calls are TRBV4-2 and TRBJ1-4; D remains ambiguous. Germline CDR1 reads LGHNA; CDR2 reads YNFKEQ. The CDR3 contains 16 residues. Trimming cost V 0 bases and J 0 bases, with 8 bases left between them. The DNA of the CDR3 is TGTGCCAGCAGCCAAGATGGCAGGACAACTAATGAAAAACTGTTTTTT. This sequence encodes CASSQDGRTTNEKLFF.

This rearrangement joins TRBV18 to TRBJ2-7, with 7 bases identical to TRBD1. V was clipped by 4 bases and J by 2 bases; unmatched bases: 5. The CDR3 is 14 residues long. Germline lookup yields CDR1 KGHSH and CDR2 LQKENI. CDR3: CASSQDRATYEQYF. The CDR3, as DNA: TGTGCCAGCTCACAAGACAGGGCAACCTACGAGCAGTACTTC.

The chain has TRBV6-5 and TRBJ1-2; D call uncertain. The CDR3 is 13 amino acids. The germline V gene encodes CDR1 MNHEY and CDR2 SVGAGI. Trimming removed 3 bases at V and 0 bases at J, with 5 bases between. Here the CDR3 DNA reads TGTGCCAGCAGTTATCGGCCTAACTATGGCTACACCTTC. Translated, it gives CASSYRPNYGYTF.

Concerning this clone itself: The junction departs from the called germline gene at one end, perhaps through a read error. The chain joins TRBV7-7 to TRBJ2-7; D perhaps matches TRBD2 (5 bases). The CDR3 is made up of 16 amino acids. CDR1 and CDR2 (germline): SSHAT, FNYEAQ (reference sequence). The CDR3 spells CASSLPINGVPYEQYF. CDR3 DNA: TGTGCTAGCAGCCTGCCCATAAACGGGGTACCCTACGAGCAGTACTTC. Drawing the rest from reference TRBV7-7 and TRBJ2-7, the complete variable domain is GAGVSQSPRYKVTKRGQDVTLRCDPISSHATLYWYQQALGQGPEFLTYFNYEAQPDKSGLPSDRFSAERPEGSISTLTIQRTEQRDSAMYRCASSLPINGVPYEQYFGPGTRLTVT.

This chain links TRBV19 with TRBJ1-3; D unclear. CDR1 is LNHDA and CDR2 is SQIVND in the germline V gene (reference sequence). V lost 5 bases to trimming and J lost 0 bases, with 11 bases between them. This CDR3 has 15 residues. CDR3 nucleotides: TGTGCCAGTAGTGGGCTTCACCTCTCTGGAAACACCATATATTTT. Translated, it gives CASSGLHLSGNTIYF.

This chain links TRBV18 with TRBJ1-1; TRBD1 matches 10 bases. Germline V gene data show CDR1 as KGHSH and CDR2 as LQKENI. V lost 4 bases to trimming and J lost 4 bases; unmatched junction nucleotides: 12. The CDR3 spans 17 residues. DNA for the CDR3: TGTGCCAGCTCACTCAGAACCACGGGACAGGGGACCACTGAAGCTTTCTTT. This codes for CASSLRTTGQGTTEAFF.

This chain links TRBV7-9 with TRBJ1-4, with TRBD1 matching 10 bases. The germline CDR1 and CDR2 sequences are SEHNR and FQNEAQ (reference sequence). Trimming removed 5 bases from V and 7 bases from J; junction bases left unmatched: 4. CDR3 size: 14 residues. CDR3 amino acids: CASSPGQGSEKLFF. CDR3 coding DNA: TGTGCCAGCAGCCCGGGACAGGGGTCTGAAAAACTGTTTTTT.

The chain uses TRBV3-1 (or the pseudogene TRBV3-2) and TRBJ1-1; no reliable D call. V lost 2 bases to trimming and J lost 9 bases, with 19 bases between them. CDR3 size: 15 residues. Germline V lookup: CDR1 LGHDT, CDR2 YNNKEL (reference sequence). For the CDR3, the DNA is TGTGCCAGCAGCCAATGGACTTCCCTGGGAGTAAAAGCTTTCTTT. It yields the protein CASSQWTSLGVKAFF.

CDR3 nucleotides: TGTGCCAGCTCAAGAGGGACAGGGGGTGAAAAACTGTTTTTT. Translation: CASSRGTGGEKLFF. The chain joins TRBV5-4 to TRBJ1-4; TRBD1 aligns across 11 bases. The CDR3 contains 14 residues. J gave up 7 bases and V 7 bases, and 6 bases lay outside the gene matches. The germline V gene has CDR1 SGHNT and CDR2 YYREEE (reference sequence). Complete variable domain (other parts from reference TRBV5-4 and TRBJ1-4): ETGVTQSPTHLIKTRGQQVTLRCSSQSGHNTVSWYQQALGQGPQFIFQYYREEENGRGNFPPRFSGLQFPNYSSELNVNALELDDSALYLCASSRGTGGEKLFFGSGTQLSVL.

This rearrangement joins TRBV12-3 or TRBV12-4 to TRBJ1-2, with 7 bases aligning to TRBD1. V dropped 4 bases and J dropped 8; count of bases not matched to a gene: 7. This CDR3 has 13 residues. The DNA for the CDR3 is TGTGCCAGCAGTTCCCCGACAGGGTTGGGCTACACCTTC. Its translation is CASSSPTGLGYTF.

This chain's CDR3 is CSVEGAGGYGYTF. The CDR3 DNA reads as TGCAGCGTTGAAGGTGCAGGGGGCTATGGCTACACCTTC. The rearrangement uses TRBV29-1 and TRBJ1-2; the match to TRBD1 covers 7 bases. The CDR3 runs 13 residues. CDR1 and CDR2 from the germline V gene are SQVTM and ANQGSEA. V lost 1 base, J lost 4 bases, and 3 bases stayed unmatched.

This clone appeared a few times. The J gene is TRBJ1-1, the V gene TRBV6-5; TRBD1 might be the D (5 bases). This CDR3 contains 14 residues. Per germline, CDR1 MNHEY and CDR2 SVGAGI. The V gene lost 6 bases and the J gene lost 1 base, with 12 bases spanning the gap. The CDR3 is CASRFSGWNTEAFF. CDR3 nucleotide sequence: TGTGCCAGCAGATTCTCAGGGTGGAACACTGAAGCTTTCTTT.

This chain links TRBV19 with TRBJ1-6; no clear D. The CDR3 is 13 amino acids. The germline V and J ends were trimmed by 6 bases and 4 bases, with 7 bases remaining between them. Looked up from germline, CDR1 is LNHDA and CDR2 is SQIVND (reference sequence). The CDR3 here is CASRAEYNSPLHF. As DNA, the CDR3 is TGTGCCAGTAGGGCGGAGTATAATTCACCCCTCCACTTT. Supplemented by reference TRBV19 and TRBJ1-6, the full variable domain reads DGGITQSPKYLFRKEGQNVTLSCEQNLNHDAMYWYRQDPGQGLRLIYYSQIVNDFQKGDIAEGYSVSREKKESFPLTVTSAQKNPTAFYLCASRAEYNSPLHFGNGTRLTVT.

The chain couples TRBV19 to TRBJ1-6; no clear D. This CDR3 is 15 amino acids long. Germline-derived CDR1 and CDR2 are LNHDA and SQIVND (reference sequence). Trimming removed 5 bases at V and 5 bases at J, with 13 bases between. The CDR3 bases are TGTGCCAGTAGTCCCAGGCAAGGAGATAATTCACCCCTCCACTTT. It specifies CASSPRQGDNSPLHF.

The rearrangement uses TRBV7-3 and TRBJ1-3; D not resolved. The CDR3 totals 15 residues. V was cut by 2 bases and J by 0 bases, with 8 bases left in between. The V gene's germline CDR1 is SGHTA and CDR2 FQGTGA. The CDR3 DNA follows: TGTGCCAGCAGCTTATCCGCCGGCTCTGGAAACACCATATATTTT. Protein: CASSLSAGSGNTIYF.